The clone carrying this T cell receptor (beta chain) appeared many times. Its antigen is unidentified. Within the sample, other DNA sequences also encode this same CDR3. This entry comes from a study of shared clonotypes between healthy human individuals. Study-wide points: Having only a few donors restricted how much genetic and exposure-history diversity was captured. Memory subsets had estimated richness that was generally smaller than that of naive subsets.

Those who donated were healthy HIV-negative adults, with no recent acute infections or vaccinations reported. Clones were sequenced by immunoSEQ multiplex PCR, and TCRdb holds only the in-frame ones, with some missing. The repertoire holds under 120,000 clones, with 67% as singletons. Germline loops: CDR1 SGDLS, CDR2 YYNGEE. The CDR3 loop spans 14 amino acids. The germline V and J ends were trimmed by 0 bases and 4 bases, with 10 bases remaining between them. The sequenced sample was memory CD8+ T cells sorted from blood. Sample subset: CD45RO+ cells pooled with CCR7-negative TemRA cells. The chain combines TRBV9 with TRBJ1-1; D might be TRBD1 (5 bases). The clonotype was recovered from a woman in her thirties in good health. CDR3 nucleotide sequence: TGTGCCAGCAGCGTAGCTTGGGGGAGCACTGAAGCTTTCTTT. Translating gives CASSVAWGSTEAFF.